What follows are 2 T cell receptor beta chains derived from one specimen sequenced in a study of vaccination effects on CD4 cells after COVID-19. With the ViraFEST assay, the study expanded antigen-specific CD4+ T cells using viral peptide pools, then sequenced them. It was after roughly 11 days of culture that CD4+ T cells were isolated. Two-dose vaccination with either BNT162b2 or mRNA-1273 was given to the participants. These TCRs' antigens remain unknown. Generated by immunoSEQ multiplex PCR, the TCRdb table keeps only in-frame clones and is missing some. The data show more than 25,000 clones, 75% to 90% seen once. The sample was CD4+ T cells from PBMCs cultured with SARS-CoV-2 spike peptides, taken after COVID-19 vaccination. The origin of the receptors is a human donor who received a COVID-19 vaccine. Some clones in this sample may be carry-over from other donors' samples.

The genes are TRBV6-5 and TRBJ2-4; D may be TRBD1 (7 bases). CDR3 size: 14 residues. CDR1 is MNHEY, CDR2 SVGAGI, per germline. V shed 6 bases and J shed 9 bases, with 18 bases lying between them. Here the CDR3 DNA reads TGTGCCAGCAGAAACGGAGGGGGCCAGGGCATTCAGTACTTC. This encodes CASRNGGGQGIQYF.

CDR3 bases: TGTGCCACCAGTGATTTCCGTGGCACTGAAGCTTTCTTT. It yields the protein CATSDFRGTEAFF. V usage is TRBV24-1 and J usage is TRBJ1-1; D unclear. The CDR3 is made up of 13 amino acids. Germline CDR1 reads KGHDR; CDR2 reads SFDVKD. Trimming cost V 1 base and J 4 bases, with 6 bases left between them.